The clone carrying this TCR beta chain appeared many times. This record belongs to a study of T cell repertoires in cytomegalovirus infection. TCRdb reprocessed the reads via MiXCR and lists one record per CDR3 protein. The sample holds 150,000 to 200,000 distinct CDR3 sequences, around 20% seen once. V lost 0 bases and J lost 2; bases outside the gene matches: 7. Germline V lookup: CDR1 SGHAT, CDR2 FQNNGV. This CDR3 has 17 residues. The gene calls are TRBV11-2 and TRBJ2-3, with TRBD1 matching over 8 bases. The sequence derives from a human donor in good health (CMV status not recorded). Some clones in this sample may be carry-over from other donors' samples. Sequencing was done on a sample of PBMCs. CDR3 DNA sequence: TGTGCCAGCAGCTTAGACCGGACAGGGTGGGCCACAGATACGCAGTATTTT. Translated, it gives CASSLDRTGWATDTQYF.